The 14 T cell receptor beta chains presented below share a single source sample, sequenced in a study of cytomegalovirus exposure and HLA in healthy donors. Sequenced by immunoSEQ multiplex PCR; TCRdb stores in-frame clones only, minus some. The sample records 160,000 or so clones, 87% being singletons. The sample was PBMCs. The receptors were sampled from a young woman in good health and CMV-seronegative.

The chain recombines TRBV27 with TRBJ2-1; no clear D. The V and J ends lost 2 bases and 4 bases respectively, with 6 bases between them. Germline loops: CDR1 MNHEY, CDR2 SMNVEV (reference sequence). The CDR3 is made up of 13 amino acids. The CDR3 reads CASSLNSYNEQFF. For the CDR3, the DNA is TGTGCCAGCAGTTTAAACAGTTACAATGAGCAGTTCTTC.

A word on this clone: Different DNA sequences within this sample yield the same CDR3. V usage is TRBV5-1 and J usage is TRBJ2-5; D is possibly TRBD1 (5 bases). Germline CDR1 SGHRS, CDR2 YFSETQ. The CDR3 is 14 amino acids. The germline V and J ends were trimmed by 4 bases and 1 base, with 11 bases remaining between them. In DNA, the CDR3 is TGCGCCAGCAGCGGATACAGGTCCCAAGAGACCCAGTACTTC. This sequence encodes CASSGYRSQETQYF.

The rearrangement joins TRBV13 to TRBJ2-3, with 10 bases lining up with TRBD2. Germline CDR1 PRHDT, CDR2 FYEKMQ (reference sequence). V trimming: 5 bases; J trimming: 1 base; junction bases outside the gene matches: 18. This CDR3 has 20 residues. CDR3: CASSLGWSGGAPFGTDTQYF. The CDR3 region has the DNA TGTGCCAGCAGCCTCGGCTGGAGCGGGGGGGCCCCTTTCGGCACAGATACGCAGTATTTT. The complete variable domain, with remaining parts taken from reference TRBV13 and TRBJ2-3, reads AAGVIQSPRHLIKEKRETATLKCYPIPRHDTVYWYQQGPGQDPQFLISFYEKMQSDKGSIPDRFSAQQFSDYHSELNMSSLELGDSALYFCASSLGWSGGAPFGTDTQYFGPGTRLTVL.

The V and J genes are TRBV19 and TRBJ1-2, with D possibly being TRBD1 (5 bases). Between the trimmed V and J ends, which lost 6 bases and 3 bases, there was a span of 11 bases. CDR1 is LNHDA and CDR2 is SQIVND in the germline V gene (reference sequence). The CDR3 is 13 residues long. CDR3 bases: TGTGCCAGTAGGTCCCGGGGGGACTATGGCTACACCTTC. Translated: CASRSRGDYGYTF.

The chain employs TRBV5-1 and TRBJ1-6, with no clear D. Germline V gene data show CDR1 as SGHRS and CDR2 as YFSETQ. V was trimmed by 4 bases and J by 7 bases, leaving 9 bases between them. This CDR3 is built from 13 residues. DNA for the CDR3: TGCGCCAGCAGCCCGGCGCGGAATTCACCCCTCCACTTT. Its protein product is CASSPARNSPLHF.

This clone has a single count. The chain couples TRBV27 to TRBJ2-5; D is unclear. CDR1 and CDR2 from the germline V gene are MNHEY and SMNVEV (reference sequence). Deletions cut 6 bases from V and 1 base from J, with 12 bases between. The CDR3 consists of 14 residues. CDR3 amino acids: CASRLSFRQETQYF. The CDR3 region has the DNA TGTGCCAGCAGACTTTCTTTCCGCCAAGAGACCCAGTACTTC.

The genes are TRBV10-2 and TRBJ1-5; D uncertain. Germline CDR1 is WSHSY and CDR2 is SAAADI. The CDR3 contains 13 residues. V was pared by 4 bases and J by 4 bases, with 8 bases between. CDR3 in DNA: TGCGCCAGCAGTGGGGCCTCAAATCAGCCCCAGCATTTT. This sequence encodes CASSGASNQPQHF.

The chain carries TRBV19 and TRBJ2-1, with D maybe TRBD2 (6 bases). Germline CDR1 reads LNHDA; CDR2 reads SQIVND (reference sequence). V was pared by 6 bases and J by 9 bases, with 12 bases between. The CDR3 runs to 12 residues. CDR3 DNA sequence: TGTGCCAGTAGCAGGGACTCCCCTGAGCAGTTCTTC. Its translation: CASSRDSPEQFF.

The V call is TRBV6-1, the J call TRBJ2-7; D is uncertain. The germline gives CDR1 MNHNS, CDR2 SASEGT. This CDR3 contains 16 residues. The germline V and J ends were trimmed by 2 bases and 0 bases, with 14 bases remaining between them. The CDR3 reads CASSEMWAVSSYEQYF. In DNA, the CDR3 is TGTGCCAGCAGTGAAATGTGGGCAGTCAGCTCCTACGAGCAGTACTTC.

The genes are TRBV5-8 and TRBJ2-5; 10 bases are a match to TRBD1. Per germline, CDR1 SGHTS and CDR2 YDEGEE. The CDR3 has 15 residues. V lost 2 bases to trimming and J lost 8 bases; unmatched junction nucleotides: 9. This CDR3 is CASSFRTGGYSTQYF. In nucleotides, the CDR3 is TGTGCCAGCAGCTTTAGGACAGGGGGGTATAGTACCCAGTACTTC.

The rearrangement uses TRBV7-6 and TRBJ1-3, with a weak D call TRBD1 (6 bases). Trimming took 5 bases from V and 2 from J, leaving 13 bases between them. The CDR3 is 15 residues long. Germline V gene data show CDR1 as SGHVS and CDR2 as FNYEAQ. CDR3 in DNA: TGTGCCAGCAGCCACCCGACAGGCCCTGGAAACACCATATATTTT. Its protein is CASSHPTGPGNTIYF. The whole variable domain, remainder taken from reference TRBV7-6 and TRBJ1-3, is GAGVSQSPRYKVTKRGQDVALRCDPISGHVSLYWYRQALGQGPEFLTYFNYEAQQDKSGLPNDRFSAERPEGSISTLTIQRTEQRDSAMYRCASSHPTGPGNTIYFGEGSWLTVV.

The V and J genes are TRBV14 and TRBJ2-7, with D unclear. This CDR3 contains 15 residues. CDR1 and CDR2 from the germline V gene are SGHDN and FVKESK. V shed 4 bases and J shed 0 bases, with 13 bases lying between them. The CDR3 nucleotides are TGTGCCAGCAGCCGTCCTCCCTGGAGCTCCTACGAGCAGTACTTC. Translating it yields CASSRPPWSSYEQYF.

The V gene is TRBV30, the J gene TRBJ1-3; D possibly corresponds to TRBD1 (6 bases). Germline values: CDR1 GTSNPN, CDR2 SVGIG (reference sequence). This CDR3 has 15 amino acids. Trimming took 2 bases from V and 1 from J, leaving 12 bases between them. The CDR3: CAWSNTGLSGNTIYF. As DNA, the CDR3 is TGTGCCTGGAGTAATACAGGGTTGTCTGGAAACACCATATATTTT.

The chain is built from TRBV4-1 and TRBJ1-1; TRBD1 matches at 12 bases. The CDR3 loop spans 17 amino acids. CDR1 is MGHRA, CDR2 YSYEKL, per germline. With V trimmed by 1 base and J by 4 bases, 7 bases remained unmatched. The CDR3 spells CASSQGGTGGAATEAFF. CDR3 DNA: TGCGCCAGCAGCCAAGGGGGGACAGGGGGCGCCGCCACTGAAGCTTTCTTT.